The following is a T cell receptor beta chain sequence with its context. Its antigen remains unknown. These data originate in a study of T cell responses to AZD1222 COVID-19 vaccine. Study-wide results and caveats: With dominance at 160-218 and 743-854, vaccine-associated CD4 TCRs spanned spike. The breadth and depth of Spike-specific TCRs increased once two AZD1222 doses had been given.

Trimming stripped 3 bases from V and 8 bases from J, with 11 bases between. CDR3 length equals 13 residues. Germline lookup yields CDR1 SEHNR and CDR2 FQNEAQ (reference sequence). Method: immunoSEQ multiplex PCR; TCRdb's copy keeps in-frame clones and lacks some. The sample shows about 120,000 clones, approximately 90% of them seen only once. V usage is TRBV7-9 and J usage is TRBJ1-5, with unresolved D. This TCR derives from an adult in good health. Here the sequenced sample was peripheral blood, taken on day 0 of AZD1222 vaccination. CDR3 amino acids: CASSLNGREPQHF. The CDR3, as DNA: TGTGCCAGCAGCTTGAACGGGAGGGAGCCCCAGCATTTT.